Below, 10 T cell receptor beta chains from the same sample are listed, as sequenced in a study of blood T cell repertoires in COVID-19. TCRdb's copy holds only in-frame clones and misses some; the assay was immunoSEQ multiplex PCR. The sample shows fewer than 350,000 clones, roughly 85% of them seen only once. The specimen was PBMCs or T cells enriched from blood (not recorded which). These receptors came from a woman between 25 and 40 years old who had been exposed to COVID-19.

The chain has TRBV18 and TRBJ1-4; D is undetermined. V lost 5 bases to trimming and J lost 4 bases, with 8 bases between them. CDR1 is KGHSH, CDR2 LQKENI, per germline. This CDR3 is built from 13 residues. The CDR3 DNA is TGTGCCAGCTCAGTGGGCCTTAATGAAAAACTGTTTTTT. Its translation: CASSVGLNEKLFF.

The chain combines TRBV12-3 or TRBV12-4 with TRBJ2-3; D uncertain. The CDR3 consists of 12 residues. V was shortened by 2 bases and J by 5 bases, with 5 bases between the two germline ends. CDR3 sequence: CASSLIKDTQYF. As DNA, the CDR3 is TGTGCCAGCAGTTTAATAAAAGATACGCAGTATTTT.

This chain connects TRBV18 to TRBJ1-1; D is unclear. This CDR3 spans 15 amino acids. Germline-derived CDR1 and CDR2 are KGHSH and LQKENI. Trimming shortened V by 5 bases and J by 1 base, and 14 bases separated the two germline ends. This CDR3 reads CASSSPMAGNTEAFF. CDR3 sequence (DNA): TGTGCCAGCTCATCCCCCATGGCGGGGAACACTGAAGCTTTCTTT.

The chain carries TRBV24-1 and TRBJ2-3; TRBD1 agrees at 11 bases. Germline values: CDR1 KGHDR, CDR2 SFDVKD. CDR3 size: 16 residues. V trimming: 6 bases; J trimming: 8 bases; junction bases outside the gene matches: 12. CDR3 bases: TGTGCCACCAGTCGTAAGGGGACAGGGGGTATAGGTACGCAGTATTTT. This sequence encodes CATSRKGTGGIGTQYF.

The chain recombines TRBV12-3 or TRBV12-4 with TRBJ1-1; D is unclear. V was clipped by 3 bases and J by 7 bases, with 12 bases between them. This CDR3 region has 13 residues. The CDR3 DNA reads TGTGCCAGCAGTTTTTCTTCCCGTTTTGAAGCTTTCTTT. The encoded protein is CASSFSSRFEAFF.

J is TRBJ1-1 and V is TRBV2, with D maybe TRBD1 (5 bases). This CDR3 is 15 amino acids long. The germline CDR1 and CDR2 sequences are SNHLY and FYNNEI. Trimming left V 8 bases short and J 1 base short, with 17 bases between. The DNA of the CDR3 is TGTGCCAGCGAAAGGCAGGGTTATAGGAACACTGAAGCTTTCTTT. It codes for CASERQGYRNTEAFF.

As concerns this clone: The sample contains more than one DNA sequence encoding this CDR3. V usage is TRBV9 and J usage is TRBJ1-2; D call uncertain. Germline values: CDR1 SGDLS, CDR2 YYNGEE. Trimming removed 0 bases at V and 2 bases at J, with 5 bases between. The CDR3 is 13 amino acids. As DNA, the CDR3 is TGTGCCAGCAGCGTAGGGCAAAACTATGGCTACACCTTC. Its translation is CASSVGQNYGYTF.

CDR3 loop: CASSRGQEYEQYF. CDR3 DNA: TGCGCCAGCAGCCGGGGACAGGAATACGAGCAGTACTTC. The J gene is TRBJ2-7, the V gene TRBV4-1, with TRBD1 matching over 8 bases. Looked up from germline, CDR1 is MGHRA and CDR2 is YSYEKL. Germline trimming cut 4 bases from V and 4 bases from J; bases unmatched to any gene: 3. The CDR3 contains 13 residues.

This chain links TRBV4-1 with TRBJ2-7; D not resolved. The CDR3 covers 15 residues. Trimming took 0 bases from V and 0 from J, leaving 9 bases between them. The germline V gene encodes CDR1 MGHRA and CDR2 YSYEKL. The CDR3 is CASSQDRGTSYEQYF. DNA of the CDR3: TGCGCCAGCAGCCAAGATCGCGGAACCTCCTACGAGCAGTACTTC.

In its sample, this clone was seen many times. The chain couples TRBV5-1 to TRBJ1-2; TRBD1 agrees at 8 bases. J was trimmed by 10 bases and V by 0 bases; bases with no gene match: 5. Per the germline V gene, CDR1 is SGHRS and CDR2 is YFSETQ. The CDR3 totals 13 residues. The CDR3 loop reads CASSLAGTGHYTF. CDR3 DNA sequence: TGCGCCAGCAGCTTGGCCGGGACAGGCCACTACACCTTC.